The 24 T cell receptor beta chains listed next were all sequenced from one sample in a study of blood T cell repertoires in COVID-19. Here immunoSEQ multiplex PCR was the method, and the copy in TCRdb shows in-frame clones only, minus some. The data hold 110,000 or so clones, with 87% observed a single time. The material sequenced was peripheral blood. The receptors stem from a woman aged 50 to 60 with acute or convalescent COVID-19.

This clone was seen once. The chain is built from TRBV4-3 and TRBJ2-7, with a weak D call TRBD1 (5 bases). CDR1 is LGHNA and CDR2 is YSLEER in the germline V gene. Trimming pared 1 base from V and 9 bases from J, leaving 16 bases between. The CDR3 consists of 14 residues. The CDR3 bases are TGCGCCAGCAGCCAAGCTAAGGCAGGGCATGGGCAGTACTTC. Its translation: CASSQAKAGHGQYF.

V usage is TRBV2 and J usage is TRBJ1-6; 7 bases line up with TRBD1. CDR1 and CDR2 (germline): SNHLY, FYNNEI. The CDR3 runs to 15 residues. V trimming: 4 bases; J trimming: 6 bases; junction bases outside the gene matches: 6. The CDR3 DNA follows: TGTGCCAGCAGTGGGGACAGAGGATTTAATTCACCCCTCCACTTT. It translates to CASSGDRGFNSPLHF.

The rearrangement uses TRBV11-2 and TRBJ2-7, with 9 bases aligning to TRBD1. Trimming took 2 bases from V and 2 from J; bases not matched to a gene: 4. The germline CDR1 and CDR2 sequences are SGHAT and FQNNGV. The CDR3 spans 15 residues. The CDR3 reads CASSLTGTGTYEQYF. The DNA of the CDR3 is TGTGCCAGCAGCTTAACCGGGACAGGGACCTACGAGCAGTACTTC.

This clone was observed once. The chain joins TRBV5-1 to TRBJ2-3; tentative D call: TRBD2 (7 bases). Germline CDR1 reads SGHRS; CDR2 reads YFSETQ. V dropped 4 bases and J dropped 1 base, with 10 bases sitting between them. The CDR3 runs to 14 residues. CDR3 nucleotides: TGCGCCAGCAGCCTGGGGGGGCGCACAGATACGCAGTATTTT. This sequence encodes CASSLGGRTDTQYF.

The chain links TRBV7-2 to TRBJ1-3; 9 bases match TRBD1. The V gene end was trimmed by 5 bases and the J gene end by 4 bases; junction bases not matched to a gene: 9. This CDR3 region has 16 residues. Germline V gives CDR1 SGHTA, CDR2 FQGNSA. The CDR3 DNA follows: TGTGCCAGCAGCGTTAGCCCGGGACAGGGAGGAAACACCATATATTTT. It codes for CASSVSPGQGGNTIYF.

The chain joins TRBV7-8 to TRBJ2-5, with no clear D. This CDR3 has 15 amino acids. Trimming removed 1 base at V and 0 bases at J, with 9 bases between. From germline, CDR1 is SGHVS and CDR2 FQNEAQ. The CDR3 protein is CASSLVPTDQETQYF. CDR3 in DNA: TGTGCCAGCAGCTTAGTCCCAACAGACCAAGAGACCCAGTACTTC.

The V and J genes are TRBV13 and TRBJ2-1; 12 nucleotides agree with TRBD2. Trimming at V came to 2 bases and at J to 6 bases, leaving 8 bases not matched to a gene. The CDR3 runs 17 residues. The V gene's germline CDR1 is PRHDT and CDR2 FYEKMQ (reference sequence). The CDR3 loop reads CASSLRLAGGLSNEQFF. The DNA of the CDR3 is TGTGCCAGCAGCTTACGGCTAGCGGGGGGGTTATCCAATGAGCAGTTCTTC. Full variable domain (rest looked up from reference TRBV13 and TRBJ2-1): AAGVIQSPRHLIKEKRETATLKCYPIPRHDTVYWYQQGPGQDPQFLISFYEKMQSDKGSIPDRFSAQQFSDYHSELNMSSLELGDSALYFCASSLRLAGGLSNEQFFGPGTRLTVL.

CDR3 protein: CAISESMGRRETQYF. The CDR3 coding sequence is TGTGCCATCAGTGAGTCAATGGGCCGTCGGGAGACCCAGTACTTC. V and J are TRBV10-3 and TRBJ2-5; D is undetermined. This CDR3 has 15 residues. Germline V gene sequence: CDR1 ENHRY, CDR2 SYGVKD. Trimming shortened V by 0 bases and J by 5 bases, and 13 bases separated the two germline ends.

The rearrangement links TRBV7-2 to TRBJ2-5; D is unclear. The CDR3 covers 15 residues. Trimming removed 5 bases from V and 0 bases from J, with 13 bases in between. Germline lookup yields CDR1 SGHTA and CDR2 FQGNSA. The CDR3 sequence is CASSPSPPYQETQYF. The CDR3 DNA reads TGTGCCAGCAGCCCCAGTCCCCCGTACCAAGAGACCCAGTACTTC.

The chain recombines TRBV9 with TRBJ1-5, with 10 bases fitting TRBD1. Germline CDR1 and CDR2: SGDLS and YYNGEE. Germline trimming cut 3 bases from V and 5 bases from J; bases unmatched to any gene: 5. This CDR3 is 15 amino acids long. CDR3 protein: CASSGGTGDYQPQHF. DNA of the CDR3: TGTGCCAGCAGCGGCGGGACAGGGGATTATCAGCCCCAGCATTTT.

The CDR3 protein is CSARPDSEAFF. The CDR3 DNA sequence: TGCAGTGCTAGGCCCGATAGTGAAGCTTTCTTT. J is TRBJ1-1 and V is TRBV20-1; D is uncertain. Germline values: CDR1 DFQATT, CDR2 SNEGSKA (reference sequence). V gave up 3 bases and J gave up 7 bases, with 9 bases separating them. The CDR3 totals 11 residues.

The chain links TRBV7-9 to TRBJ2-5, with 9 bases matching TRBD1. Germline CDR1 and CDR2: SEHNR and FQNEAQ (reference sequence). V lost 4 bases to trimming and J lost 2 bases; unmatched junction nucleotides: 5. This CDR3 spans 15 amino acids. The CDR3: CASSSTGGPQETQYF. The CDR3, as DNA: TGTGCCAGCAGCTCGACAGGGGGGCCTCAAGAGACCCAGTACTTC.

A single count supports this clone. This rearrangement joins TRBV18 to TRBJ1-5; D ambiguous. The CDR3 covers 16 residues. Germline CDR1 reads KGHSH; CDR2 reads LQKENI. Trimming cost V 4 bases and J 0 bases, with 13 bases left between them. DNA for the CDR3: TGTGCCAGCTCACTGGAACAGATTAATAGCAATCAGCCCCAGCATTTT. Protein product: CASSLEQINSNQPQHF.

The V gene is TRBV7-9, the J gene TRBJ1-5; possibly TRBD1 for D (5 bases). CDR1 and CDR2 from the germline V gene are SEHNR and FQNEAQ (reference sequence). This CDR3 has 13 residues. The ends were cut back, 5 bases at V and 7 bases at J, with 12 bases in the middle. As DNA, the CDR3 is TGTGCCAGCAGCGGAAGGGGTGGCCAGCCCCAGCATTTT. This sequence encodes CASSGRGGQPQHF.

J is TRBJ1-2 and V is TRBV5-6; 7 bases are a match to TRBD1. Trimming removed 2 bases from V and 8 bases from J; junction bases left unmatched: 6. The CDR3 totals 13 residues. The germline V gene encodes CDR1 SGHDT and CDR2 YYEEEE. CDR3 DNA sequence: TGTGCCAGCAGCTTTGGGACAGATTCAGGCTACACCTTC. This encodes CASSFGTDSGYTF.

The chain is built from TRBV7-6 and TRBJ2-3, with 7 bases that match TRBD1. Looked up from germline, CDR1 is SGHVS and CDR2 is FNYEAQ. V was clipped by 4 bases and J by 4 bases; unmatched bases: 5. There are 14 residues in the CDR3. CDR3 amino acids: CASSSRQGPDTQYF. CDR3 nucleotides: TGTGCCAGCAGCTCCCGACAGGGACCAGATACGCAGTATTTT.

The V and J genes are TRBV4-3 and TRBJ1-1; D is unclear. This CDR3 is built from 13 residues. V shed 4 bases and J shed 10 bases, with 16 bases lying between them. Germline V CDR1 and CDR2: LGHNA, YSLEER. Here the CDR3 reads CASSPTPGEGAFF. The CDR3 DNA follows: TGCGCCAGCAGCCCGACCCCGGGAGAGGGAGCTTTCTTT.

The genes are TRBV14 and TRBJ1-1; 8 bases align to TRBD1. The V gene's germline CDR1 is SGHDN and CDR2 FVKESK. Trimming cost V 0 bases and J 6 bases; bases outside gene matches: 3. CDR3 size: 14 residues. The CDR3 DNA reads TGTGCCAGCAGCCAAGAAAACAGGGGGGCTGAAGCTTTCTTT. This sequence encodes CASSQENRGAEAFF.

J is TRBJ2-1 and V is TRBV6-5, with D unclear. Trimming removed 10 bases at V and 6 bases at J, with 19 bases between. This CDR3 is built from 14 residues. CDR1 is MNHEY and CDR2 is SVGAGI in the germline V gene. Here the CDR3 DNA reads TGTGCCACGCAATCGAGGAGTAACTCCAATGAGCAGTTCTTC. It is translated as CATQSRSNSNEQFF.

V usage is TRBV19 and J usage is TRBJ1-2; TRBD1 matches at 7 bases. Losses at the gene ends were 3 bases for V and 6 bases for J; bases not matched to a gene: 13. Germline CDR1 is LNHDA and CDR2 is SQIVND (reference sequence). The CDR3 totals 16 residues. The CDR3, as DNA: TGTGCCAGTAGTATCGGATTAGGACAGGTGAAACATGGCTACACCTTC. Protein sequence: CASSIGLGQVKHGYTF.

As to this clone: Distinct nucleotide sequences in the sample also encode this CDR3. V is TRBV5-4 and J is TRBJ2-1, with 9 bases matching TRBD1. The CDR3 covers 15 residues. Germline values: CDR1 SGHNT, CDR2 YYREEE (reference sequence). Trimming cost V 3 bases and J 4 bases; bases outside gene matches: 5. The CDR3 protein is CASSSGQGSYNEQFF. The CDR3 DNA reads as TGTGCCAGCAGCTCGGGACAGGGTTCGTACAATGAGCAGTTCTTC.

Written as DNA, the CDR3 is TGTGCCAGCAGCCAACTGGTTTGGGGCGGCACTGAAGCTTTCTTT. Amino acid sequence: CASSQLVWGGTEAFF. The genes are TRBV7-2 and TRBJ1-1, with D possibly matching TRBD1 (5 bases). Deletions cut 5 bases from V and 4 bases from J, with 17 bases between. In germline, CDR1 is SGHTA, CDR2 FQGNSA. There are 15 residues in the CDR3.

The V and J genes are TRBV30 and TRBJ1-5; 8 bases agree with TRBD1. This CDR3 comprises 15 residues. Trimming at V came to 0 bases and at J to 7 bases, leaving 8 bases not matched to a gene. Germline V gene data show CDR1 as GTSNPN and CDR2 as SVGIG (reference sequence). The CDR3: CAWSVGQGIDQPQHF. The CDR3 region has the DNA TGTGCCTGGAGTGTAGGACAGGGAATAGACCAGCCCCAGCATTTT.

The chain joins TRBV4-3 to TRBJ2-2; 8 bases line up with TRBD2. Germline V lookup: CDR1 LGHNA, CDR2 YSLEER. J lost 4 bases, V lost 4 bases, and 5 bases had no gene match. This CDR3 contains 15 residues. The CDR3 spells CASSRGGSVTGELFF. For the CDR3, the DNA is TGCGCCAGCAGCCGCGGGGGGAGCGTCACCGGGGAGCTGTTTTTT.